This TCR beta chain was documented in a study of cytomegalovirus exposure and HLA in healthy donors. The wider study: Findings of an earlier analysis included 117 million unique TCR beta sequences from some 190 million T cells. Overall study results and limits: HLA restriction was apparent for most CMV-associated TCR beta chains in a later analysis. The listing of 150 or so TCR beta chains classed them as cytomegalovirus-associated. A later analysis showed that HLA-associated TCR beta chains had undergone more clonal expansion than equally common others.

Germline CDR1 reads MDHEN; CDR2 reads SYDVKM. The CDR3 length is 11 residues. V was shortened by 4 bases and J by 9 bases, with 9 bases between the two germline ends. There are a few counts of this clone. Its antigen is unidentified. PCR amplification relied on 60 Vbeta primers (plus 13 Jbeta primers). The data were produced by immunoSEQ multiplex PCR, yet TCRdb's version contains in-frame clones alone and is incomplete. The table records about 140,000 clones, more than 55% of them present only once. The TCR sequence derives from a woman in her sixties in good health and CMV-seronegative. Sequencing used PBMCs. The V gene is TRBV28, the J gene TRBJ1-2; D not certain. The DNA of the CDR3 is TGTGCCAGCAGTTCCCAACAGCGCTACACCTTC. It codes for CASSSQQRYTF.